The 18 T cell receptor beta chains presented below share a single source sample, sequenced in a study of T cells in women clearing cervical HPV infection. Assay used: immunoSEQ multiplex PCR; TCRdb lists only in-frame clones, some missing. This repertoire includes tens of thousands of clones. The specimen was blood buffy coat. Every receptor here comes from a woman between 18 and 69 years old with a cervical HPV16 infection that either progressed to CIN3+ or cleared (not recorded which).

A remark on this clone: The read terminates 3 residues ahead of where the CDR3 ends, so the germline J gene completes it. V is TRBV2 and J is TRBJ2-2, with D perhaps assigned TRBD1 or TRBD2 (5 bases each). V was cut by 4 bases and J by 5 bases, with 14 bases left in between. CDR1 SNHLY and CDR2 FYNNEI come from the germline V gene. The CDR3 contains 15 residues. The CDR3 here is CASSVYEGKTGELFF. Incomplete CDR3 DNA: TGTGCCAGCAGTGTGTATGAGGGGAAAACCGGGGAG. Full variable domain (rest looked up from reference TRBV2 and TRBJ2-2): EPEVTQTPSHQVTQMGQEVILRCVPISNHLYFYWYRQILGQKVEFLVSFYNNEISEKSEIFDDQFSVERPDGSNFTLKIRSTKLEDSAMYFCASSVYEGKTGELFFGEGSRLTVL.

In regard to this clone: From the germline J gene comes the end of the CDR3, since the read stops 3 residues before it. V usage is TRBV2 and J usage is TRBJ1-5; 7 bases agree with TRBD1. The CDR3 consists of 15 residues. The germline V gene encodes CDR1 SNHLY and CDR2 FYNNEI. V was pared by 3 bases and J by 3 bases, with 5 bases of the junction left unmatched. The chain's CDR3 is CASSEMTGFNQPQHF. Partial CDR3 DNA: TGTGCCAGCAGTGAGATGACAGGGTTCAATCAGCCC.

Remarks on this clone: The read falls 3 residues short of the CDR3 end, and the missing part is taken from the germline J gene. V gene TRBV5-1 combines with J gene TRBJ2-7, with D perhaps matching TRBD2 (6 bases). V was shortened by 0 bases and J by 1 base, with 17 bases between the two germline ends. The CDR3 sequence is 17 residues long. CDR1 is SGHRS and CDR2 is YFSETQ in the germline V gene. This chain's CDR3 is CASSLVSGGLRSYEQYF. The part of the CDR3 DNA that was read is TGCGCCAGCAGCTTGGTTTCTGGGGGGTTAAGATCCTACGAG.

About this clone: The sequence runs out 3 residues before the end of the CDR3; the remainder is reconstructed from the germline J gene. The chain couples TRBV27 to TRBJ2-1; 8 nucleotides agree with TRBD2. V gave up 10 bases and J gave up 6 bases; unmatched junction bases: 5. The CDR3 sequence is 12 residues long. Germline V gene lookup returns CDR1 MNHEY and CDR2 SMNVEV (reference sequence). CDR3 amino acids: CATPGLGNEQFF. The CDR3 bases that were read are TGTGCCACGCCGGGACTAGGCAATGAG.

About this clone itself: Read sequence stops 3 residues before the CDR3 end, and the germline J gene provides the missing end. This sequence joins TRBV19 and TRBJ1-2; D may be TRBD1 (6 bases). This CDR3 region has 14 residues. CDR1 LNHDA and CDR2 SQIVND come from the germline V gene (reference sequence). CDR3 residues: CASSLSRGNYDYTF. The sequenced part of the CDR3 DNA is TGTGCCAGTAGTTTGTCCAGGGGCAACTACGAC. Full variable domain (remainder filled in from reference TRBV19 and TRBJ1-2): DGGITQSPKYLFRKEGQNVTLSCEQNLNHDAMYWYRQDPGQGLRLIYYSQIVNDFQKGDIAEGYSVSREKKESFPLTVTSAQKNPTAFYLCASSLSRGNYDYTFGSGTRLTVV.

Concerning this clone: The CDR3 end falls 3 residues outside the read, so it is completed with the germline J gene. The V call is TRBV20-1, the J call TRBJ1-2; 11 nucleotides match TRBD1. The CDR3 sequence is 13 residues long. After removal of 7 bases from V and 5 bases from J, the junction contained 6 bases not matched to a gene. Germline V CDR1 and CDR2: DFQATT, SNEGSKA (reference sequence). The CDR3 reads CSVDRGLRYGYTF. The covered CDR3 bases are TGCAGTGTGGACAGGGGGCTTCGTTATGGC.

About this clone itself: The read ends 3 residues before the CDR3 terminus; that terminus is restored from the germline J gene. The chain is built from TRBV20-1 and TRBJ2-7; possibly TRBD2 for D (7 bases). Germline-derived CDR1 and CDR2 are DFQATT and SNEGSKA (reference sequence). The CDR3 sequence is 15 residues long. V was clipped by 0 bases and J by 0 bases, with 12 bases between them. The CDR3 here is CSARELGGLSYEQYF. Partial CDR3 DNA: TGCAGTGCTAGAGAGTTGGGGGGGCTCTCCTACGAG.

Concerning this clone itself: The read comes to an end 3 residues before the CDR3 does, leaving the germline J gene to fill in the end. The chain joins TRBV7-2 to TRBJ2-3; 8 bases are a match to TRBD2. Germline V gene sequence: CDR1 SGHTA, CDR2 FQGNSA. CDR3 length: 15 residues. The V segment lost 2 bases and the J segment 1 base; nucleotides outside the gene matches: 2. The part of the CDR3 DNA that was read is TGTGCCAGCAGCTTACGGCGGGGGGGCACAGATACG. Amino acid sequence: CASSLRRGGTDT. In full, the CDR3 reads CASSLRRGGTDTQYF.

On this clone itself: The CDR3 end falls 3 residues outside the read, so it is completed with the germline J gene. This chain links TRBV11-2 with TRBJ1-1; D perhaps matches TRBD1 (5 bases). V dropped 5 bases and J dropped 1 base, with 14 bases sitting between them. The CDR3 totals 15 residues. The germline V gene has CDR1 SGHAT and CDR2 FQNNGV. The CDR3 region is CASSRGGGWNTEAFF. CDR3 DNA, as far as it was read: TGTGCCAGCAGCCGTGGCGGGGGGTGGAACACTGAA.

Comment on this clone: The read is 3 residues too short to cover the CDR3 end, so that end is filled in from the germline J gene. The chain uses TRBV19 and TRBJ1-2; D not certain. Germline V CDR1 and CDR2: LNHDA, SQIVND (reference sequence). The CDR3 totals 14 residues. Trimming removed 8 bases from V and 5 bases from J, with 18 bases in between. The CDR3 sequence: CASQNSGLWYGYTF. The sequenced part of the CDR3 DNA is TGTGCCAGTCAAAATTCGGGGTTGTGGTATGGC.

Notes on this clone: The CDR3 is cut off 3 residues early in the read; its end comes from the germline J gene. The chain employs TRBV6-1 and TRBJ1-2; TRBD1 might be the D (6 bases). The CDR3 is 13 residues long. The germline gives CDR1 MNHNS, CDR2 SASEGT. This CDR3 reads CASSARTAGGYTF. Partial CDR3 DNA: TGTGCCAGCAGTGCCCGGACAGCCGGGGGC.

Notes on this clone: The read ends 3 residues shy of where the CDR3 ends; the end is completed using the germline J gene. J is TRBJ1-2 and V is TRBV19; 8 bases are a match to TRBD1. J gave up 5 bases and V 7 bases, and 15 bases lay outside the gene matches. CDR3 length equals 16 residues. Per the germline V gene, CDR1 is LNHDA and CDR2 is SQIVND (reference sequence). The DNA read from the CDR3 is TGTGCCAGTACGCGAAGAACTGGACAGGGTGGGTATGGC. Its translation is CASTRRTGQGGYG. In full, the CDR3 reads CASTRRTGQGGYGYTF.

Details on this clone: Read data end 3 residues before the CDR3 end; the end is taken from the germline J gene. V usage is TRBV5-1 and J usage is TRBJ2-3; D unresolved. The length of the CDR3 is 15 residues. Germline assignment: CDR1 SGHRS and CDR2 YFSETQ. Deletions cut 0 bases from V and 6 bases from J, with 14 bases between. The sequenced CDR3 bases are TGCGCCAGCAGCTTGGCCCAAAGCCCGTCGGATACG. It specifies CASSLAQSPSDT. The CDR3 in full is CASSLAQSPSDTQYF.

Notes on this clone: Read coverage stops 3 residues before the CDR3 terminus; the germline J gene supplies the remainder. The V call is TRBV9, the J call TRBJ2-7, with 7 bases that match TRBD2. This CDR3 has 15 amino acids. J lost 0 bases, V lost 3 bases, and 6 bases had no gene match. CDR1 is SGDLS, CDR2 YYNGEE, per germline. The covered CDR3 bases are TGTGCCAGCAGCGCCAGCGGGGCATACTCCTACGAG. The encoded protein is CASSASGAYSYE. In full, the CDR3 is CASSASGAYSYEQYF.

Concerning this clone: The read ends 3 residues shy of where the CDR3 ends; the end is completed using the germline J gene. The chain joins TRBV19 to TRBJ1-2; D may be TRBD1 (6 bases). This CDR3 spans 14 amino acids. Germline CDR1 reads LNHDA; CDR2 reads SQIVND (reference sequence). The CDR3 bases that were read are TGTGCCAGTAGTATCATGGAAGGGGGTGGCGGC. This gives the protein CASSIMEGGGG. The whole CDR3 protein reads CASSIMEGGGGYTF.

This clone registers medium-sized by frequency. The missing CDR3 end, 3 residues past where the read stops, is filled in from the germline J gene. The chain employs TRBV19 and TRBJ2-5, with 14 bases lining up with TRBD2. The CDR3 length is 19 residues. Germline V gene lookup returns CDR1 LNHDA and CDR2 SQIVND (reference sequence). J gave up 0 bases and V 7 bases, and 13 bases lay outside the gene matches. CDR3 region: CASTLLRLAGGSHQETQYF. The CDR3 bases that were read are TGTGCCAGTACCTTATTACGACTAGCGGGGGGGAGTCACCAAGAGACC.

A remark on this clone: One end of the junction does not line up with germline, which may come from a read error. The read falls 3 residues short of the CDR3 end, and the missing part is taken from the germline J gene. The chain carries TRBV7-2 and TRBJ1-2; TRBD1 is a possible D gene (5 bases). The CDR3 runs 15 residues. From germline, CDR1 is SGHTA and CDR2 FQGNSA. CDR3 sequence: CASSLAGRRTDTYTF. The covered CDR3 bases are TGTGCCAGCAGCCTAGCGGGGCGACGCACAGATACC.

To note about this clone: The read is 3 residues too short to cover the CDR3 end, so that end is filled in from the germline J gene. This chain links TRBV20-1 with TRBJ1-2, with 8 positions matching TRBD1. The V segment lost 0 bases and the J segment 1 base; nucleotides outside the gene matches: 4. This CDR3 spans 15 amino acids. Germline values: CDR1 DFQATT, CDR2 SNEGSKA (reference sequence). The CDR3 loop reads CSARDTGGDNYGYTF. The sequenced part of the CDR3 DNA is TGCAGTGCTAGAGATACAGGGGGAGATAACTATGGC.